Sequencing of this TCR beta chain was carried out in a study of Ad26.COV2.S vaccination and SARS-CoV-2 variants. Whole-study results and caveats: Participants in the vaccine arm had higher spike-specific TCR breadth; placebo recipients had lower.

The table came from immunoSEQ multiplex PCR; TCRdb's copy has only in-frame clones and leaves some out. The data show almost 400,000 clones, roughly 90% seen once. To note about this clone: Its antigen is as yet unknown.

The treatment: roughly 18 received Ad26.COV2.S at low or high dose, single or two shots; 5 received placebo; per-sample allocation not given. The investigators took samples on day 63 after the first vaccine or placebo injection. This CDR3 has 14 residues. V gave up 0 bases and J gave up 2 bases, with 9 bases separating them. Germline V gene lookup returns CDR1 SGHRS and CDR2 YFSETQ. The TCR was taken from a person between 18 and 60 years old who received the Ad26.COV2.S COVID-19 vaccine or a placebo. The chain has TRBV5-1 and TRBJ2-7, with D possibly TRBD1 on 6 matching bases. The material sequenced was peripheral blood, taken in a trial of Ad26.COV2.S vaccine versus placebo. CDR3 residues: CASSLAQGPYEQYF. CDR3 nucleotides: TGCGCCAGCAGCTTGGCACAGGGACCCTACGAGCAGTACTTC.